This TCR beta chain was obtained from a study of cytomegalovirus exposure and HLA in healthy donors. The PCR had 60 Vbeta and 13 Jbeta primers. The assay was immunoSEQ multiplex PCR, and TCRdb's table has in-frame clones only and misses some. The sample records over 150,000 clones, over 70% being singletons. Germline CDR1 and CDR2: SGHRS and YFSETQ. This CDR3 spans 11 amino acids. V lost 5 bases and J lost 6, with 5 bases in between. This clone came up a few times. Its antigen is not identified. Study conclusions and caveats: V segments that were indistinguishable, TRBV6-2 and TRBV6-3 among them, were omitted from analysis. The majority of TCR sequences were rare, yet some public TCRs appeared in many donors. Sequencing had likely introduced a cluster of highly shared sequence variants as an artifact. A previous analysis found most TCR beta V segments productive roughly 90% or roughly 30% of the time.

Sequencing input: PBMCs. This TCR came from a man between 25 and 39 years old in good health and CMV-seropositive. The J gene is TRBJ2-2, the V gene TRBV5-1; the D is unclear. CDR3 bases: TGCGCCAGCAGGGGCGCCGGGGAGCTGTTTTTT. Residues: CASRGAGELFF.